The sequence of this TCR beta chain was determined in a study of T cells in Graves' hyperthyroidism and ophthalmopathy. Findings and caveats of the study: Most clonotypes that expanded in the thyroid above 0.001 also showed up in blood. A 13 V-J signature model discriminated ophthalmopathy versus stable hyperthyroidism.

V lost 4 bases, J lost 0 bases, and 4 bases stayed unmatched. This CDR3 is 15 amino acids long. The V gene's germline CDR1 is SGHRS and CDR2 YFSETQ. TCR beta CDR3 region amplification was performed from RNA transcripts. When the TCR CDR3 underwent first-round RT-PCR, the HTBI primer set was used. A single record per CDR3 protein comes from TCRdb applying MiXCR to the multiplex PCR reads. The repertoire includes 250,000 to 300,000 distinct CDR3 sequences, 13% to 15% of them detected once, and about an eighth sits in the top ten. Diagnosis of hyperthyroidism was new in patients aged 18 to 65, and its duration was under 2 months. This clonotype occurred a few times. Its antigen remains unidentified.

The genes are TRBV5-1 and TRBJ1-5, with 7 positions matching TRBD1. The clonotype comes from a middle-aged woman with Graves' hyperthyroidism that later progressed to Graves' ophthalmopathy. Sequenced material: blood. In DNA form, the CDR3 reads TGCGCCAGCAGCAGGACAGGCGATAGCAATCAGCCCCAGCATTTT. Residues: CASSRTGDSNQPQHF.